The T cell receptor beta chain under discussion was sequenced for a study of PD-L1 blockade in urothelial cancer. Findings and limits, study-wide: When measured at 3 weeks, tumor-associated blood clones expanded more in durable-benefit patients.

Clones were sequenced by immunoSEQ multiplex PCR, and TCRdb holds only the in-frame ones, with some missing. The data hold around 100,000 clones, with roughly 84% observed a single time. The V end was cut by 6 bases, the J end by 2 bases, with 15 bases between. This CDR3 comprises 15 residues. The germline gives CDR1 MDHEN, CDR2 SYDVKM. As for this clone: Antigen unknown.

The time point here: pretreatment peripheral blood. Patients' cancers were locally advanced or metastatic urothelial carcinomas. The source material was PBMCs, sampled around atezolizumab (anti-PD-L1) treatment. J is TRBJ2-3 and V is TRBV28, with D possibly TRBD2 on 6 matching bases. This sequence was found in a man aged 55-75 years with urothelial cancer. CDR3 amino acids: CASSNPREDTDTQYF. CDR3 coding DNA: TGTGCCAGCAGCAACCCGAGGGAGGACACAGATACGCAGTATTTT.